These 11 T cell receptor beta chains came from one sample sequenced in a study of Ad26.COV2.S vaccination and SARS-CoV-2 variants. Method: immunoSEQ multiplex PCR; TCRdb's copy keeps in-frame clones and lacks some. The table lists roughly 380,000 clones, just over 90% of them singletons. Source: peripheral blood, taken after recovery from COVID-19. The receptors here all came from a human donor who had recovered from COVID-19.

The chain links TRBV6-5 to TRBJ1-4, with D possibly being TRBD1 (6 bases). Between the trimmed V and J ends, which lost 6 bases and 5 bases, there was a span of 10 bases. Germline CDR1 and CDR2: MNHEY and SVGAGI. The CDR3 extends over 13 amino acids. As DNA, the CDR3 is TGTGCCAGCAGGAGGACAGTGAATGAAAAACTGTTTTTT. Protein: CASRRTVNEKLFF.

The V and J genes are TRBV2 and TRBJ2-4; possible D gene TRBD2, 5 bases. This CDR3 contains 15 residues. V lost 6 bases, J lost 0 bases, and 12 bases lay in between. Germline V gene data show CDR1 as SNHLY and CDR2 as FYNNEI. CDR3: CASRLLATAKNIQYF. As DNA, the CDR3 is TGTGCCAGCAGACTTTTAGCGACAGCCAAAAACATTCAGTACTTC.

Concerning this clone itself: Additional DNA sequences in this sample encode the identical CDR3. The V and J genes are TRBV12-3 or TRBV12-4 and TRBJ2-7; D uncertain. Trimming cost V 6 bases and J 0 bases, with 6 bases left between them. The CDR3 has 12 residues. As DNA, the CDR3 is TGTGCCAGCAGCCCAGGCTCCTACGAGCAGTACTTC. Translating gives CASSPGSYEQYF.

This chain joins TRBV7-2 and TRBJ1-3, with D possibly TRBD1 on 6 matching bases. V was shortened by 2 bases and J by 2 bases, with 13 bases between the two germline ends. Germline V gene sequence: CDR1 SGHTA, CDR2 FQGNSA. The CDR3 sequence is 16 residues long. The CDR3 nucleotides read TGTGCCAGCAGCTTACCATTTGGGGGGCCTGGAAACACCATATATTTT. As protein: CASSLPFGGPGNTIYF.

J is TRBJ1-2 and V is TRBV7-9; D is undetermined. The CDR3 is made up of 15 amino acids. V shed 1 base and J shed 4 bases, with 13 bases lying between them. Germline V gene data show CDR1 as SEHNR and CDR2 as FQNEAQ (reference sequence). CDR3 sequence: CASSLGQTVLYGYTF. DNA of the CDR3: TGTGCCAGCAGCTTAGGCCAGACGGTCCTCTATGGCTACACCTTC.

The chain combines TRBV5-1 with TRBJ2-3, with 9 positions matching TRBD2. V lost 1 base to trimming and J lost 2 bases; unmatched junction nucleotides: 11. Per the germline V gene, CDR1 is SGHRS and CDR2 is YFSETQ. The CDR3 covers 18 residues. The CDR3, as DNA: TGCGCCAGCAGCTTGTCTAGCGGGACCCGAGTGTTCACAGATACGCAGTATTTT. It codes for CASSLSSGTRVFTDTQYF.

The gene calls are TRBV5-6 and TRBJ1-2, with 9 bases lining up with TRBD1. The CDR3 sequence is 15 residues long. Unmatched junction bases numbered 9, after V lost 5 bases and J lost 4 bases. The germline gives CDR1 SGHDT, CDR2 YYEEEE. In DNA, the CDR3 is TGTGCCAGCAGTTCTGACAGGGGGGGCTCCTATGGCTACACCTTC. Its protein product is CASSSDRGGSYGYTF.

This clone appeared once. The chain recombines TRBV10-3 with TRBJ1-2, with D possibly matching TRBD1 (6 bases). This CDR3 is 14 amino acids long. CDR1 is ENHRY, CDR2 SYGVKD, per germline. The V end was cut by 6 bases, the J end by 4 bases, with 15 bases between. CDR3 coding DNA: TGTGCCATCAGCCGCGGGGGGGCGGCCTATGGCTACACCTTC. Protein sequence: CAISRGGAAYGYTF.

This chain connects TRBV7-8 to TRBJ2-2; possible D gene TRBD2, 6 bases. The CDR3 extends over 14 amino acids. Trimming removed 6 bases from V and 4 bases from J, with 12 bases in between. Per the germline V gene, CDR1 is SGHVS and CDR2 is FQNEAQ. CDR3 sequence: CASRMRGTTGELFF. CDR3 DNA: TGTGCCAGCAGAATGCGGGGAACCACCGGGGAGCTGTTTTTT.

CDR3 in DNA: TGTGCCAGCAGCCAAGCGCTCCAAGAGACCCAGTACTTC. Translation gives CASSQALQETQYF. This sequence joins TRBV14 and TRBJ2-5; D uncertain. Trimming pared 1 base from V and 1 base from J, leaving 4 bases between. This CDR3 contains 13 residues. CDR1 SGHDN and CDR2 FVKESK come from the germline V gene.

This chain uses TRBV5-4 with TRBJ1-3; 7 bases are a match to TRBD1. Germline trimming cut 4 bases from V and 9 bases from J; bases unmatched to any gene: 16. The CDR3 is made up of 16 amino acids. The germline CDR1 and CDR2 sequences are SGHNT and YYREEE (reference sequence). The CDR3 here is CASSLNRGLSGGTIYF. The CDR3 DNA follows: TGTGCCAGCAGCCTTAACAGGGGTCTTTCTGGGGGCACCATATATTTT.